What follows is one TCR beta chain and its context. TCRdb reworked the 5' RACE reads into one entry per CDR3 protein, no DNA. The sample has 200,000 to 300,000 distinct CDR3 sequences. The CDR3 totals 11 residues. Looked up from germline, CDR1 is DFQATT and CDR2 is SNEGSKA (reference sequence). This sample was taken from a study of T cells expressing NK-cell markers. Overall study context: Sorted T-cell subsets CD3+CD56+NKG2C+, CD3+CD56+NKG2C- and CD3+CD56-NKG2C+ were TCR beta-sequenced. The eight sequenced donors comprised seven who were HCMV-seropositive and one who was seronegative.

The receptor comes from a man between 18 and 35 years old in good health. The material sequenced was blood T cells: a sorted CD56 or NKG2C T cell subset, CD4+ or CD8+ T cells, or bulk PBMC T cells (not recorded which). This rearrangement joins TRBV20-1 to TRBJ2-7; absent DNA, TCRdb's TRBD1 call cannot be checked. Here the CDR3 reads CSAAGIYEQYF.